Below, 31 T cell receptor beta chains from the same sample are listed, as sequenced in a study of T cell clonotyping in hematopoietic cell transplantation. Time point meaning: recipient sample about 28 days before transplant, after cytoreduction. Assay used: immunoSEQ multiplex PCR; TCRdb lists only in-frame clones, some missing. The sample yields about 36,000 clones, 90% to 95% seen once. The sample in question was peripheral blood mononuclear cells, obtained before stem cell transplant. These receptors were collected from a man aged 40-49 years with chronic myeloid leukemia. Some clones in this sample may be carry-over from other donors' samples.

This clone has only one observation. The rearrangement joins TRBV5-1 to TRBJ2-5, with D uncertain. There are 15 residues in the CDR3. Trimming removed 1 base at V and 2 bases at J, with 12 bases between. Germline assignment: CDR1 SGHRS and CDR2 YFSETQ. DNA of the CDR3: TGCGCCAGCAGCTTGTTGTTAAGTGTGCAAGAGACCCAGTACTTC. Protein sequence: CASSLLLSVQETQYF.

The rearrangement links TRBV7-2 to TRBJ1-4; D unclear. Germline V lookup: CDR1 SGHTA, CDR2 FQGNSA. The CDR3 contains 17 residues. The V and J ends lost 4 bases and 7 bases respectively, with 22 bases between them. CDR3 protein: CASSSRPQTRLGEKLFF. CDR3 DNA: TGTGCCAGCAGCTCCAGGCCCCAGACACGGCTCGGTGAAAAACTGTTTTTT.

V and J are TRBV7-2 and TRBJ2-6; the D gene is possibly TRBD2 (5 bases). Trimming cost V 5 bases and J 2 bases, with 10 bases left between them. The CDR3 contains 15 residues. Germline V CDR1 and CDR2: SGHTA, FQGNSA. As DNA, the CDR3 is TGTGCCAGCAGCCGCGCCGGGGCTGGGGCCAACGTCCTGACTTTC. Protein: CASSRAGAGANVLTF. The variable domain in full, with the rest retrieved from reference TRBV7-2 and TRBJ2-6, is GAGVSQSPSNKVTEKGKDVELRCDPISGHTALYWYRQSLGQGLEFLIYFQGNSAPDKSGLPSDRFSAERTGGSVSTLTIQRTQQEDSAVYLCASSRAGAGANVLTFGAGSRLTVL.

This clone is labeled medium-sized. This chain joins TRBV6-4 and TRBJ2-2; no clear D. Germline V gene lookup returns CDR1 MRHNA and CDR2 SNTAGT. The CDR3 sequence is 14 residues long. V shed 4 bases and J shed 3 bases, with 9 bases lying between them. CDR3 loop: CASSVTTDTGELFF. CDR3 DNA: TGTGCCAGCAGTGTTACTACTGACACCGGGGAGCTGTTTTTT.

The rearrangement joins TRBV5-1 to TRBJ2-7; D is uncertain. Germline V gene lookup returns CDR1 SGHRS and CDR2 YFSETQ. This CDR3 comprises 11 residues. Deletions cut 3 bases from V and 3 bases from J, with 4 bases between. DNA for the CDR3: TGCGCCAGCAGCTCTTACTACGAGCAGTACTTC. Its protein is CASSSYYEQYF.

CDR3 protein: CAAGGSNQPQHF. The CDR3 nucleotides read TGCGCGGCAGGGGGCAGTAACCAGCCCCAGCATTTT. The chain couples TRBV4-3 to TRBJ1-5; 8 nucleotides line up with TRBD1. Germline loops: CDR1 LGHNA, CDR2 YSLEER. This CDR3 comprises 12 residues.

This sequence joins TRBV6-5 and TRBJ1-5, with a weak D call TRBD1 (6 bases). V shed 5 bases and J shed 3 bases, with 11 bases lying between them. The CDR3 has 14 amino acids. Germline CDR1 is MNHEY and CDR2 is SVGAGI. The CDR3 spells CASSPYRDNQPQHF. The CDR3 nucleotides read TGTGCCAGCAGTCCCTACAGGGACAATCAGCCCCAGCATTTT.

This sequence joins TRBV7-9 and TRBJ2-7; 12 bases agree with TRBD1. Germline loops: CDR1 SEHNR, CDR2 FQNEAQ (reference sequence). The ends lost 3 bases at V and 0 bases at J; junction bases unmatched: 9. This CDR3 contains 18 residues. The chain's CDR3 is CASSFTGTGGKGSYEQYF. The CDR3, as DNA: TGTGCCAGCAGCTTTACCGGGACAGGGGGCAAGGGCTCCTACGAGCAGTACTTC.

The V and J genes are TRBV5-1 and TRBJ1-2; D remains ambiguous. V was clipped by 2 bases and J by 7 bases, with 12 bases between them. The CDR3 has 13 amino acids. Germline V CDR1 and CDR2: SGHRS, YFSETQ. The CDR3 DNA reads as TGCGCCAGCAGCTTATCCCGACAAGGTGGCTACACCTTC. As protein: CASSLSRQGGYTF.

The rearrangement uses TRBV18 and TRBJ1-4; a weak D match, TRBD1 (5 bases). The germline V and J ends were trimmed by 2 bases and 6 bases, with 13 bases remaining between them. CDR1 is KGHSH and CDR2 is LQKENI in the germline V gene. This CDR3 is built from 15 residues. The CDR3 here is CASSPSYQGHEKLFF. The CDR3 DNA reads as TGTGCCAGCTCACCAAGTTATCAGGGCCATGAAAAACTGTTTTTT.

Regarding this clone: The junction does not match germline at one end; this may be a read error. The CDR3 DNA is TGCGCCAGCAGCTTGGAGCCAGGGGGGTCGTTGGGGAACTTC. This codes for CASSLEPGGSLGNF. The genes are TRBV5-1 and TRBJ2-5; tentative D call: TRBD1 (7 bases). This CDR3 is built from 14 residues. Germline V gives CDR1 SGHRS, CDR2 YFSETQ.

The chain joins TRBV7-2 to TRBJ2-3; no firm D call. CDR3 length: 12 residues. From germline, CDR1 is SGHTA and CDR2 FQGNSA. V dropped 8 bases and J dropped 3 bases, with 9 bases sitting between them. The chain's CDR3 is CASGAATDTQYF. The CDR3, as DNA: TGTGCCAGCGGCGCGGCAACAGATACGCAGTATTTT.

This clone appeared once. CDR3: CASSHGQNSGANVLTF. The CDR3 DNA follows: TGCGCCAGCAGCCACGGACAGAACTCTGGGGCCAACGTCCTGACTTTC. The chain has TRBV4-3 and TRBJ2-6; perhaps TRBD1 as D (6 bases). V gave up 3 bases and J gave up 0 bases, with 9 bases separating them. The CDR3 spans 16 residues. Germline V lookup: CDR1 LGHNA, CDR2 YSLEER.

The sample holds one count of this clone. Here the CDR3 reads CASSLVFTNTEAFF. The CDR3 region has the DNA TGTGCCAGCAGTTTAGTATTTACGAACACTGAAGCTTTCTTT. The rearrangement joins TRBV27 to TRBJ1-1; no definite D call. CDR3 length: 14 residues. V was clipped by 2 bases and J by 1 base, with 8 bases between them. In germline, CDR1 is MNHEY, CDR2 SMNVEV (reference sequence).

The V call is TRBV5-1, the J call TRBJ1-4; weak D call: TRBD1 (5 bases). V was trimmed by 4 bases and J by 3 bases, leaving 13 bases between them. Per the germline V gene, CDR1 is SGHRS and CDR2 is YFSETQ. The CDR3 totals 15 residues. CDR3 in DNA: TGCGCCAGCAGCCCCCGGGACCGTTCTAATGAAAAACTGTTTTTT. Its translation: CASSPRDRSNEKLFF.

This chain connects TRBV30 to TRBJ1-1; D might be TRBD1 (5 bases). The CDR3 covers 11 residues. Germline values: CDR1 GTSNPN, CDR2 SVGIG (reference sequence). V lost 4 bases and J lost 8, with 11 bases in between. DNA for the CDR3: TGTGCCTGGAACGCCGGGGCGGAAGCTTTCTTT. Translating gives CAWNAGAEAFF. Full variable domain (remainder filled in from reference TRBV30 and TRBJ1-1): SQTIHQWPATLVQPVGSPLSLECTVEGTSNPNLYWYRQAAGRGLQLLFYSVGIGQISSEVPQNLSASRPQDRQFILSSKKLLLSDSGFYLCAWNAGAEAFFGQGTRLTVV.

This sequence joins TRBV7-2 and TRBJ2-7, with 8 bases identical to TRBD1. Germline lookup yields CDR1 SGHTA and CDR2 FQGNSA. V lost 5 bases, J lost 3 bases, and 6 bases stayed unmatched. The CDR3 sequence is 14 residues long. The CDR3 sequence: CASSPGQANYEQYF. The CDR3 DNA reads TGTGCCAGCAGCCCGGGACAGGCGAACTACGAGCAGTACTTC.

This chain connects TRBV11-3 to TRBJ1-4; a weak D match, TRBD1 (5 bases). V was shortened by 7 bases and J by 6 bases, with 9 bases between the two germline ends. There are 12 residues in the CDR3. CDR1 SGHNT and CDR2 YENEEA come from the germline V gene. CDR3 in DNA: TGTGCCAGCACGAGGGGAGATGAAAAACTGTTTTTT. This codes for CASTRGDEKLFF.

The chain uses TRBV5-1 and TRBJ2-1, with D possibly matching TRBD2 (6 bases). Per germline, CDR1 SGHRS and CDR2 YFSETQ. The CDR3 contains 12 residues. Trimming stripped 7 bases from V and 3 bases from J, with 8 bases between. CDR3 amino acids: CASGGNYNEQFF. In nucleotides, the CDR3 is TGCGCCAGCGGAGGGAACTACAATGAGCAGTTCTTC.

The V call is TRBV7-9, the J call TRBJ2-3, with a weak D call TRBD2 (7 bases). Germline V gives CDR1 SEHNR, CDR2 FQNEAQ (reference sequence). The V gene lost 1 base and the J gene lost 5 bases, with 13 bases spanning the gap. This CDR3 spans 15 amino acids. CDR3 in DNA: TGTGCCAGCAGCTTAGAGGGGGGGCTGGGAGATACGCAGTATTTT. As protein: CASSLEGGLGDTQYF.

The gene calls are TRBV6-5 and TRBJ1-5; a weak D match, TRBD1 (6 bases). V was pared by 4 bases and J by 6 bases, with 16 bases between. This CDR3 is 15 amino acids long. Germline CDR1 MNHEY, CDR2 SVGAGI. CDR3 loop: CASSSAGEGSQPQHF. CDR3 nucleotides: TGTGCCAGCAGTTCGGCAGGGGAGGGAAGTCAGCCCCAGCATTTT.

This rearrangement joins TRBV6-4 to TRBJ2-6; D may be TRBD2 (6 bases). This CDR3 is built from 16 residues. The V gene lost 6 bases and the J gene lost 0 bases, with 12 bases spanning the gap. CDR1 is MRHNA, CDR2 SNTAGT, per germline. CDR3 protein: CASSGTPASGANVLTF. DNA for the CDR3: TGTGCCAGCAGCGGGACTCCCGCCTCTGGGGCCAACGTCCTGACTTTC.

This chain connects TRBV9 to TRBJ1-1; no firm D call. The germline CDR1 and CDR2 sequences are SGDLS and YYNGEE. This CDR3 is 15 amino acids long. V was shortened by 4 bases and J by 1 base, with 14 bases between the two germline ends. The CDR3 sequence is CASSPSERRNTEAFF. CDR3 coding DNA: TGTGCCAGCAGCCCCAGCGAACGGAGGAACACTGAAGCTTTCTTT. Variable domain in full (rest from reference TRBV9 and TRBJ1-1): DSGVTQTPKHLITATGQRVTLRCSPRSGDLSVYWYQQSLDQGLQFLIQYYNGEERAKGNILERFSAQQFPDLHSELNLSSLELGDSALYFCASSPSERRNTEAFFGQGTRLTVV.

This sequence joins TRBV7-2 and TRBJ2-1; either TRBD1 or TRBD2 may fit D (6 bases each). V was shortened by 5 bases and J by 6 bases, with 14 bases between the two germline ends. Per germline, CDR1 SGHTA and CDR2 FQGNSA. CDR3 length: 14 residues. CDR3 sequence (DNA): TGTGCCAGCAGCGAGAGGGGGGCCCCCAATGAGCAGTTCTTC. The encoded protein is CASSERGAPNEQFF.

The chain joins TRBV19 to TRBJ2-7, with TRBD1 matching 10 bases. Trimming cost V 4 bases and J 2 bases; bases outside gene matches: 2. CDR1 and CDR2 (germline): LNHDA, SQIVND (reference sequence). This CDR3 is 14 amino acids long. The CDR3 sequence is CASSTTGGPYEQYF. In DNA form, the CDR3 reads TGTGCCAGTAGTACGACAGGGGGCCCCTACGAGCAGTACTTC.

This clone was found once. The CDR3, as DNA: TGTGCCAGCAGTTTTCCCAGGGGTTTCGGGCAAGTGGCCCAGTACTTC. Amino acids: CASSFPRGFGQVAQYF. The rearrangement links TRBV6-5 to TRBJ2-5, with D possibly being TRBD1 (6 bases). The CDR3 is 16 amino acids. Germline lookup yields CDR1 MNHEY and CDR2 SVGAGI. V was shortened by 4 bases and J by 9 bases, with 24 bases between the two germline ends.

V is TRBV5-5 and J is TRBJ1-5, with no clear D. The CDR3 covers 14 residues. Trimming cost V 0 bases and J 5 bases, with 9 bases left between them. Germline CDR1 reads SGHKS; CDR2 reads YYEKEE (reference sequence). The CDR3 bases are TGTGCCAGCAGCTTGGTTGGGGTTCATCAGCCCCAGCATTTT. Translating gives CASSLVGVHQPQHF.

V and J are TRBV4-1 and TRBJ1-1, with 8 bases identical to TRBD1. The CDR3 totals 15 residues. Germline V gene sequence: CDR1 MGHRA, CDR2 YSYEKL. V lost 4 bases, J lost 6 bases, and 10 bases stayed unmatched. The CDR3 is CASSPRTGLSPEAFF. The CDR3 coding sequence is TGCGCCAGCAGCCCTCGGACAGGGTTGAGCCCTGAAGCTTTCTTT.

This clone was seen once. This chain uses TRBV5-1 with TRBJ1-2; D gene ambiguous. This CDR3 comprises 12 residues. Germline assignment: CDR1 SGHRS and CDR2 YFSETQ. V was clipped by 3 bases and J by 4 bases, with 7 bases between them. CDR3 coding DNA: TGCGCCAGCAGCTCCGATTTCTATGGCTACACCTTC. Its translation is CASSSDFYGYTF.

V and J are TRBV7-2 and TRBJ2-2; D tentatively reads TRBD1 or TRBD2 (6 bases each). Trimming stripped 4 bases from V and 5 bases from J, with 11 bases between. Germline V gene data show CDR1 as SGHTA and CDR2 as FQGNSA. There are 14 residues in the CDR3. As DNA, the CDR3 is TGTGCCAGCAGCTCCCGGAGGGGGACCGGGGAGCTGTTTTTT. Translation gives CASSSRRGTGELFF.

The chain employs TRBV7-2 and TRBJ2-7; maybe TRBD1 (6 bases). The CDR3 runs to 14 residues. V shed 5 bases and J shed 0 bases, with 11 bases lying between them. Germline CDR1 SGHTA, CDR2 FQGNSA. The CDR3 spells CASSTDRISYEQYF. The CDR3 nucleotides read TGTGCCAGCAGCACGGACAGAATCTCCTACGAGCAGTACTTC.